This T cell receptor (beta chain) was sequenced during a study of shared clonotypes between healthy human individuals. Notes on the study in general: In a handful of donors, around 5% of naive CD4 clonotypes appeared in common. Memory subsets generally showed smaller estimated richness than naive subsets did. Clonotypes shared by all four donors outscored non-shared clonotypes in generation probability.

Genomic DNA of every subset was divided equally among multiple immunoSEQ plates. Profiling relied on immunoSEQ multiplex PCR, and the TCRdb table lists in-frame clones only, not all of them. The sample has roughly 2,500,000 clones; roughly 93% are singletons. V was cut by 4 bases and J by 2 bases, with 12 bases left in between. The CDR3 consists of 14 residues. Germline V gene lookup returns CDR1 MNHEY and CDR2 SVGAGI. As regards this clone: Its antigen is as yet unknown.

Sequencing was done on a sample of naive CD4+ T cells from PBMCs. The subset is: CD45RA+ positively selected. The genes are TRBV6-5 and TRBJ2-7; maybe TRBD1 (6 bases). This TCR came from a man aged 18 to 30 in good health. Some clones in this sample may be carry-over from other donors' samples. The CDR3 spells CASSSVRQAYEQYF. DNA for the CDR3: TGTGCCAGCAGTTCTGTTAGACAGGCCTACGAGCAGTACTTC.